A selection of T cell receptor beta chains follows, all from one sample in a study of T-cell reconstitution after alpha-beta-depleted transplantation in children. TCRdb re-derived calls from the PCR reads in MiXCR, one entry per CDR3 protein. This sample has around 600,000 distinct CDR3 sequences; about 11% occur once, and the top ten carry less than 4.5%. The sample here was PBMCs from the stem cell graft donor, taken from the stem cell graft. These receptors originate from a human donor who donated a stem cell graft to a child with acute myeloid leukemia. Both conserved end residues are part of each CDR3. A D gene is named only where the DNA matches it firmly. Some rows mark clone size as missing; the rest say once, few, many or name a class of expanded clone.

d_gene: -; v_gene: TRBV7-2; abundance: many; j_gene: TRBJ2-5; CDR3aa: CASSLGIQETQYF; CDR3nt: TGTGCCAGCAGCCTGGGGATCCAAGAGACCCAGTACTTC
d_gene: -; v_gene: TRBV29-1; abundance: -; j_gene: TRBJ1-2; CDR3aa: CSVAVGTDYGYTF; CDR3nt: TGCAGCGTTGCCGTGGGTACTGACTATGGCTACACCTTC
d_gene: -; v_gene: TRBV19; abundance: -; j_gene: TRBJ2-6; CDR3aa: CASSSPRAGANVLTF; CDR3nt: TGTGCCAGTAGTTCTCCCCGCGCGGGGGCCAACGTCCTGACTTTC
d_gene: -; v_gene: TRBV20-1; abundance: many; j_gene: TRBJ2-2; CDR3aa: CSARRDTGELFF; CDR3nt: TGCAGTGCCAGGCGGGACACCGGGGAGCTGTTTTTT
d_gene: -; v_gene: TRBV6-6; abundance: few; j_gene: TRBJ1-5; CDR3aa: CASSLELGPQHF; CDR3nt: TGTGCCAGCAGTCTCGAATTGGGACCCCAGCATTTT
d_gene: TRBD1; v_gene: TRBV12-3/TRBV12-4; abundance: few; j_gene: TRBJ1-5; CDR3aa: CASSLALTGGRNQPQHF; CDR3nt: TGTGCCAGCAGTTTAGCGTTAACAGGGGGAAGAAATCAGCCCCAGCATTTT
d_gene: -; v_gene: TRBV12-3/TRBV12-4; abundance: many; j_gene: TRBJ1-5; CDR3aa: CASSLATANQPQHF; CDR3nt: TGTGCCAGCAGTTTAGCGACAGCCAATCAGCCCCAGCATTTT
d_gene: -; v_gene: TRBV5-1; abundance: -; j_gene: TRBJ2-7; CDR3aa: CASTERAEGYEQYF; CDR3nt: TGCGCCAGCACCGAAAGGGCGGAGGGGTACGAGCAGTACTTC
d_gene: -; v_gene: TRBV10-3; abundance: -; j_gene: TRBJ2-1; CDR3aa: CAISEPAGNNEQFF; CDR3nt: TGTGCCATCAGTGAGCCCGCGGGGAACAATGAGCAGTTCTTC
d_gene: TRBD2; v_gene: TRBV12-3/TRBV12-4; abundance: few; j_gene: TRBJ2-7; CDR3aa: CASSWGRTSGYEQYF; CDR3nt: TGTGCCAGCAGTTGGGGGCGGACTAGCGGCTACGAGCAGTACTTC
d_gene: TRBD1; v_gene: TRBV7-3; abundance: -; j_gene: TRBJ2-7; CDR3aa: CASSLDREVTYEQYF; CDR3nt: TGTGCCAGCAGCCTGGACAGGGAAGTAACCTACGAGCAGTACTTC
d_gene: TRBD2; v_gene: TRBV5-1; abundance: -; j_gene: TRBJ2-7; CDR3aa: CASSSSTSGSGEQYF; CDR3nt: TGCGCCAGCAGCTCGTCGACTAGCGGGAGTGGGGAGCAGTACTTC
d_gene: -; v_gene: TRBV14; abundance: -; j_gene: TRBJ2-1; CDR3aa: CASSHYRGGSYNEQFF; CDR3nt: TGTGCCAGCAGCCACTATAGGGGGGGATCCTACAATGAGCAGTTCTTC
d_gene: -; v_gene: TRBV4-3; abundance: few; j_gene: TRBJ2-5; CDR3aa: CASSQDWASQETQYF; CDR3nt: TGCGCCAGCAGCCAAGATTGGGCCAGCCAAGAGACCCAGTACTTC
d_gene: -; v_gene: TRBV20-1; abundance: few; j_gene: TRBJ2-1; CDR3aa: CSARDAGYEQFF; CDR3nt: TGCAGTGCTAGAGATGCTGGCTATGAGCAGTTCTTC
d_gene: TRBD2; v_gene: TRBV27; abundance: -; j_gene: TRBJ2-5; CDR3aa: CASSSGTTEGETQYF; CDR3nt: TGTGCCAGCAGTTCTGGGACTACTGAGGGAGAGACCCAGTACTTC
d_gene: -; v_gene: TRBV5-1; abundance: few; j_gene: TRBJ2-5; CDR3aa: CASRKGYQETQYF; CDR3nt: TGCGCCAGCAGAAAGGGGTATCAAGAGACCCAGTACTTC
d_gene: TRBD1; v_gene: TRBV28; abundance: -; j_gene: TRBJ2-1; CDR3aa: CASRETGANEQFF; CDR3nt: TGTGCCAGCAGAGAGACAGGGGCCAATGAGCAGTTCTTC
d_gene: TRBD2; v_gene: TRBV6-2/TRBV6-3; abundance: -; j_gene: TRBJ2-1; CDR3aa: CASSLLAGGPGEQFF; CDR3nt: TGTGCCAGCAGTTTACTAGCGGGAGGGCCCGGTGAGCAGTTCTTC
d_gene: -; v_gene: TRBV7-9; abundance: many; j_gene: TRBJ2-5; CDR3aa: CASSSRGIAVQETQYF; CDR3nt: TGTGCCAGCAGCTCCCGTGGGATAGCGGTACAAGAGACCCAGTACTTC
d_gene: TRBD1; v_gene: TRBV25-1; abundance: many; j_gene: TRBJ2-5; CDR3aa: CASSDQRAGDSRKETQYF; CDR3nt: TGTGCCAGCAGTGACCAGAGGGCCGGGGACAGCCGAAAAGAGACCCAGTACTTC